Presented here are 20 T cell receptor beta chains from one specimen sequenced in a study of Graves' ophthalmopathy and Graves' hyperthyroidism. The study amplified TCR beta CDR3 regions using RNA transcripts. Amplification began with first-round RT-PCR using HTBI primers, then second-round multiplex PCR was performed. TCRdb called the multiplex PCR reads again in MiXCR, with one record for every CDR3 protein. The data contain 600,000 to 950,000 distinct CDR3 sequences, 40% of them singletons. The sample was peripheral blood. These receptors originate from an adult man with Graves' ophthalmopathy.

J is TRBJ2-6 and V is TRBV20-1; unclear D gene. V shed 0 bases and J shed 0 bases, with 9 bases lying between them. This CDR3 is built from 16 residues. Germline values: CDR1 DFQATT, CDR2 SNEGSKA (reference sequence). CDR3 amino acids: CSAREVLGSGANVLTF. In DNA form, the CDR3 reads TGCAGTGCTAGAGAAGTTTTGGGCTCTGGGGCCAACGTCCTGACTTTC.

With regard to this clonotype: A single base separates this from a much larger clone, so it may be a read error. The rearrangement links TRBV2 to TRBJ1-1, with a possible D match to TRBD1 (5 bases). Trimming left V 7 bases short and J 0 bases short, with 9 bases between. Germline CDR1 is SNHLY and CDR2 is FYNNEI. The CDR3 extends over 13 amino acids. Here the CDR3 reads CASKGTLNTEAFF. The CDR3 DNA reads as TGTGCCAGCAAGGGGACCTTGAACACTGAAGCTTTCTTT.

This rearrangement joins TRBV5-4 to TRBJ2-7; TRBD2 might be the D (6 bases). The CDR3 covers 14 residues. Per the germline V gene, CDR1 is SGHNT and CDR2 is YYREEE (reference sequence). The V end was cut by 2 bases, the J end by 2 bases, with 11 bases between. CDR3 coding DNA: TGTGCCAGCAGCTTCGGAGGGTTTGCCTACGAGCAGTACTTC. Its translation is CASSFGGFAYEQYF.

The chain recombines TRBV6-1 with TRBJ1-4, with 8 bases identical to TRBD1. J lost 3 bases, V lost 6 bases, and 9 bases had no gene match. This CDR3 contains 16 residues. Germline lookup yields CDR1 MNHNS and CDR2 SASEGT. CDR3 DNA: TGTGCCAGCAGGACGGAAGGCAGGGGGCCTAATGAAAAACTGTTTTTT. Its translation is CASRTEGRGPNEKLFF.

This clonotype was detected a few times. This chain links TRBV20-1 with TRBJ1-2, with a possible D match to TRBD1 (5 bases). Trimming took 6 bases from V and 4 from J, leaving 12 bases between them. The germline V gene has CDR1 DFQATT and CDR2 SNEGSKA (reference sequence). The CDR3 loop spans 12 amino acids. The CDR3 DNA reads as TGCAGTGCCCCAGGGTTAGGCTATGGCTACACCTTC. Translating gives CSAPGLGYGYTF.

This clonotype was counted ten times or more. The V call is TRBV6-5, the J call TRBJ2-7, with D uncertain. Per germline, CDR1 MNHEY and CDR2 SVGAGI. Trimming removed 2 bases at V and 4 bases at J, with 6 bases between. There are 12 residues in the CDR3. CDR3 sequence: CASSYPGYEQYF. In DNA form, the CDR3 reads TGTGCCAGCAGTTACCCGGGTTACGAGCAGTACTTC.

This clonotype was counted only a few times. This chain connects TRBV20-1 to TRBJ2-7, with D perhaps matching TRBD1 (5 bases). The CDR3 is 12 amino acids. V was cut by 0 bases and J by 9 bases, with 12 bases left in between. CDR1 DFQATT and CDR2 SNEGSKA come from the germline V gene (reference sequence). Here the CDR3 reads CSARDGAVGQYF. CDR3 DNA: TGCAGTGCTAGAGATGGGGCCGTGGGGCAGTACTTC.

This clonotype has a count of ten or more. The chain is built from TRBV7-2 and TRBJ2-5; possible D gene TRBD1, 6 bases. The CDR3 extends over 14 amino acids. The germline V gene encodes CDR1 SGHTA and CDR2 FQGNSA. The V gene lost 1 base and the J gene lost 0 bases, with 6 bases spanning the gap. For the CDR3, the DNA is TGTGCCAGCAGCTTAGACAGGGACCAAGAGACCCAGTACTTC. It translates to CASSLDRDQETQYF.

V is TRBV7-2 and J is TRBJ2-6; no clear D gene. The CDR3 totals 17 residues. Trimming left V 5 bases short and J 0 bases short, with 14 bases between. The germline CDR1 and CDR2 sequences are SGHTA and FQGNSA. This chain's CDR3 is CASSQDGPLSGANVLTF. CDR3 coding DNA: TGTGCCAGCAGCCAAGATGGCCCGCTCTCTGGGGCCAACGTCCTGACTTTC.

This clonotype was counted between two and nine times. This chain connects TRBV5-6 to TRBJ2-7, with D tentatively TRBD1 (6 bases). Germline V gives CDR1 SGHDT, CDR2 YYEEEE. Trimming took off 0 bases at V and 5 bases at J, with 9 bases between the two ends. This CDR3 is built from 13 residues. The CDR3 sequence: CASSLDRDHEQYF. CDR3 in DNA: TGTGCCAGCAGCTTGGACAGGGACCACGAGCAGTACTTC.

The chain carries TRBV19 and TRBJ1-6; 7 bases match TRBD1. CDR3 length equals 15 residues. With V trimmed by 6 bases and J by 6 bases, 8 bases remained unmatched. The germline V gene encodes CDR1 LNHDA and CDR2 SQIVND (reference sequence). The CDR3 DNA sequence: TGTGCCAGTAGCCCCGGGGCAGGGGGTAATTCACCCCTCCACTTT. Protein sequence: CASSPGAGGNSPLHF.

This clonotype was recorded a few times. The CDR3 protein is CASSLPQVGGRTGELFF. The CDR3 DNA is TGTGCCAGCAGCTTACCCCAAGTGGGCGGGAGGACCGGGGAGCTGTTTTTT. The rearrangement joins TRBV7-9 to TRBJ2-2; TRBD2 matches at 8 bases. CDR1 and CDR2 (germline): SEHNR, FQNEAQ (reference sequence). V gave up 2 bases and J gave up 5 bases; unmatched junction bases: 10. The CDR3 is 17 amino acids.

J is TRBJ2-7 and V is TRBV7-3; D may be TRBD1 or TRBD2 (7 bases each). The assigned J gene may be wrong: the sequence end matches TRBJ2-1 better. Looked up from germline, CDR1 is SGHTA and CDR2 is FQGTGA. This CDR3 has 13 amino acids. CDR3 residues: CASSPGGRDEQFF. CDR3 bases: TGTGCCAGCAGCCCAGGGGGGAGGGATGAGCAGTTCTTC.

This clonotype was found many times. This rearrangement joins TRBV19 to TRBJ1-2; D not resolved. This CDR3 has 16 amino acids. Germline CDR1 LNHDA, CDR2 SQIVND (reference sequence). Trimming pared 3 bases from V and 0 bases from J, leaving 14 bases between. CDR3 sequence: CASSIPWTEANYGYTF. CDR3 in DNA: TGTGCCAGTAGTATCCCCTGGACGGAAGCTAACTATGGCTACACCTTC.

The chain recombines TRBV15 with TRBJ2-6; D not resolved. CDR1 and CDR2 from the germline V gene are LNHNV and YYDKDF (reference sequence). The length of the CDR3 is 15 residues. V was clipped by 1 base and J by 4 bases, with 8 bases between them. Written as DNA, the CDR3 is TGTGCCACCAGCAGAGCGGTTGCCGGGGCCAACGTCCTGACTTTC. The encoded protein is CATSRAVAGANVLTF. The full variable domain, completed using reference TRBV15 and TRBJ2-6, is DAMVIQNPRYQVTQFGKPVTLSCSQTLNHNVMYWYQQKSSQAPKLLFHYYDKDFNNEADTPDNFQSRRPNTSFCFLDIRSPGLGDTAMYLCATSRAVAGANVLTFGAGSRLTVL.

The rearrangement links TRBV15 to TRBJ2-6; 10 positions agree with TRBD1. V dropped 11 bases and J dropped 0; count of bases not matched to a gene: 1. Per germline, CDR1 LNHNV and CDR2 YYDKDF (reference sequence). The CDR3 has 14 residues. The CDR3 region is CARTGGSGANVLTF. As DNA, the CDR3 is TGTGCCCGGACAGGGGGCTCTGGGGCCAACGTCCTGACTTTC.

There are many counts of this clonotype. The rearrangement joins TRBV19 to TRBJ1-2, with TRBD1 matching over 12 bases. V trimming: 5 bases; J trimming: 8 bases; junction bases outside the gene matches: 12. CDR3 length equals 16 residues. CDR1 and CDR2 (germline): LNHDA, SQIVND (reference sequence). This chain's CDR3 is CASSPGQGAAIGGYTF. The CDR3 nucleotides are TGTGCCAGTAGTCCGGGACAGGGGGCGGCAATTGGAGGCTACACCTTC.

The CDR3: CASRGDRGIGYTF. As DNA, the CDR3 is TGTGCCAGTAGGGGGGACAGGGGAATCGGCTACACCTTC. The chain carries TRBV19 and TRBJ1-2, with 10 bases lining up with TRBD1. CDR3 size: 13 residues. Germline loops: CDR1 LNHDA, CDR2 SQIVND (reference sequence). Trimming removed 6 bases from V and 8 bases from J; junction bases left unmatched: 6.

This clonotype has a count of ten or more. This chain's CDR3 is CASSEGTKNEKLFF. CDR3 in DNA: TGTGCCAGCTCCGAAGGCACAAAGAACGAAAAACTGTTTTTT. The rearrangement uses TRBV2 and TRBJ1-4, with D unresolved. Trimming stripped 8 bases from V and 8 bases from J, with 18 bases between. Germline V CDR1 and CDR2: SNHLY, FYNNEI. The CDR3 runs 14 residues.

V is TRBV19 and J is TRBJ1-1, with D hard to call. This CDR3 spans 16 amino acids. Trimming pared 1 base from V and 8 bases from J, leaving 20 bases between. CDR1 is LNHDA and CDR2 is SQIVND in the germline V gene (reference sequence). CDR3 in DNA: TGTGCCAGTAGTATAGGCCTCGACATATCCGGTCCGGAAGCTTTCTTT. Its protein product is CASSIGLDISGPEAFF.